This passage covers 28 T cell receptor beta chains from one sample sequenced in a study of quantifying T cell responses using KT2 cells. As for the study in general: TCR alpha and beta constant-region primers primed reverse transcription of RNA.

Each cDNA got a UMI-containing oligo ligated at its 3' end. An equimolar mix of RC1.1 and RC1.2 primed the beta chain across TRBC1 and TRBC2. One entry per CDR3 protein, called by TCRdb with MiXCR from the UMI-ligation and nested PCR reads. The table has tens of thousands of distinct CDR3 sequences, under 7.5% seen once. Sequenced material: PBMCs spiked with cells of the T cell clone KT2. These receptors all stem from a human donor.

This CDR3 is CASSLRPAWYEQYF. DNA of the CDR3: TGTGCCAGCAGTCTTCGACCCGCCTGGTACGAGCAGTACTTC. The chain links TRBV12-3 or TRBV12-4 to TRBJ2-7, with D unclear. V gave up 5 bases and J gave up 4 bases, with 15 bases separating them. This CDR3 has 14 amino acids.

This clonotype was seen repeatedly, ten times or more. This chain uses TRBV10-3 with TRBJ1-1, with 7 nucleotides matching TRBD1. This CDR3 comprises 15 residues. Germline V gene sequence: CDR1 ENHRY, CDR2 SYGVKD. V lost 2 bases and J lost 0; bases outside the gene matches: 3. CDR3 nucleotide sequence: TGTGCCATCAGTGAGCCGGGACAGCTGAACACTGAAGCTTTCTTT. Its protein is CAISEPGQLNTEAFF.

This clonotype showed up just a few times. This sequence joins TRBV4-1 and TRBJ1-1; D uncertain. The CDR3 has 17 amino acids. Deletions cut 5 bases from V and 1 base from J, with 20 bases between. Germline CDR1 and CDR2: MGHRA and YSYEKL. For the CDR3, the DNA is TGCGCCAGCAGCTCAAACCTATTGGTCAGAAAGAACACTGAAGCTTTCTTT. As protein: CASSSNLLVRKNTEAFF.

In regard to this clonotype: Just one base apart from a much larger clone, this may be a read error. This chain uses TRBV29-1 with TRBJ2-2, with 7 bases that match TRBD1. This CDR3 spans 14 amino acids. CDR1 SQVTM and CDR2 ANQGSEA come from the germline V gene. CDR3 bases: TGCAGCTTCCTGACAGGGACGAAAACCGGGGAGCTGTTTTTT. Translating gives CSFLTGTKTGELFF.

This clonotype was found many times. Here the CDR3 DNA reads TGTGCCAGCAGTTACGGCGGGAGAGGTGAGACCCAGTACTTC. This gives the protein CASSYGGRGETQYF. This chain connects TRBV6-6 to TRBJ2-5, with 7 bases matching TRBD2. The J segment lost 5 bases and the V segment lost 2 bases, leaving 5 bases of the junction unmatched. This CDR3 region has 14 residues. Looked up from germline, CDR1 is MNHNY and CDR2 is SVGAGI (reference sequence).

This clonotype was seen at least ten times. The genes are TRBV7-2 and TRBJ1-4, with TRBD1 identical over 9 bases. The CDR3 runs to 16 residues. With 1 base clipped from V and 7 bases from J, the junction kept 7 bases outside the gene matches. The germline V gene has CDR1 SGHTA and CDR2 FQGNSA. The DNA of the CDR3 is TGTGCCAGCAGCTTAGGTAACAGGGGGCCCGGTGAAAAACTGTTTTTT. It encodes CASSLGNRGPGEKLFF.

This clonotype was detected many times. The chain uses TRBV29-1 and TRBJ2-1, with D possibly matching TRBD1 (6 bases). The germline V gene encodes CDR1 SQVTM and CDR2 ANQGSEA. V was clipped by 0 bases and J by 2 bases, with 14 bases between them. The CDR3 spans 16 residues. The CDR3 reads CSVEDLGAGAYNEQFF. For the CDR3, the DNA is TGCAGCGTTGAAGATCTAGGGGCAGGGGCCTACAATGAGCAGTTCTTC.

This clonotype has just a few counts. V is TRBV5-6 and J is TRBJ2-3, with 12 bases identical to TRBD1. V gave up 3 bases and J gave up 5 bases; unmatched junction bases: 4. The CDR3 extends over 15 amino acids. CDR1 SGHDT and CDR2 YYEEEE come from the germline V gene. DNA for the CDR3: TGTGCCAGCAGCTGGGACAGGGGGCTAGAAGATACGCAGTATTTT. It translates to CASSWDRGLEDTQYF. The variable domain in full, with the rest retrieved from reference TRBV5-6 and TRBJ2-3, is DAGVTQSPTHLIKTRGQQVTLRCSPKSGHDTVSWYQQALGQGPQFIFQYYEEEERQRGNFPDRFSGHQFPNYSSELNVNALLLGDSALYLCASSWDRGLEDTQYFGPGTRLTVL.

This clonotype was seen more than once but under ten times. V gene TRBV6-1 combines with J gene TRBJ1-5; D gene uncertain. CDR3 length: 14 residues. The V end was cut by 4 bases, the J end by 1 base, with 8 bases between. From germline, CDR1 is MNHNS and CDR2 SASEGT. CDR3 region: CASSAGRSNQPQHF. DNA for the CDR3: TGTGCCAGCAGTGCCGGGCGCAGCAATCAGCCCCAGCATTTT.

This clonotype was counted a few times. V usage is TRBV5-1 and J usage is TRBJ2-7, with 8 bases lining up with TRBD1. CDR3 length equals 15 residues. V trimming: 4 bases; J trimming: 5 bases; junction bases outside the gene matches: 11. Per the germline V gene, CDR1 is SGHRS and CDR2 is YFSETQ. CDR3 in DNA: TGCGCCAGCAGCACACGCTCCGGACAGGGCAACGAGCAGTACTTC. Amino acids: CASSTRSGQGNEQYF.

This clonotype was seen repeatedly, ten times or more. The chain combines TRBV6-6 with TRBJ2-2; 15 bases fit TRBD2. The V gene end was trimmed by 6 bases and the J gene end by 0 bases; junction bases not matched to a gene: 8. This CDR3 comprises 19 residues. Germline values: CDR1 MNHNY, CDR2 SVGAGI (reference sequence). The CDR3 DNA follows: TGTGCCAGCAGACCCGGACTAGCGGGGGGGGCGTCGAACACCGGGGAGCTGTTTTTT. As protein: CASRPGLAGGASNTGELFF.

The table lists this clonotype with many counts. V usage is TRBV5-4 and J usage is TRBJ2-1; maybe TRBD2 (6 bases). Looked up from germline, CDR1 is SGHNT and CDR2 is YYREEE (reference sequence). V shed 6 bases and J shed 2 bases, with 18 bases lying between them. The CDR3 runs to 16 residues. The CDR3 region is CASTPGPGEAYNEQFF. CDR3 nucleotide sequence: TGTGCCAGCACCCCCGGCCCGGGGGAGGCCTACAATGAGCAGTTCTTC.

This clonotype showed up many times. The rearrangement joins TRBV4-1 to TRBJ1-5; 9 positions match TRBD1. Looked up from germline, CDR1 is MGHRA and CDR2 is YSYEKL. V dropped 1 base and J dropped 9; count of bases not matched to a gene: 10. This CDR3 contains 16 residues. CDR3 DNA: TGCGCCAGCAGCCAAGGTGCTTACAGGGGGCCGCTGCCCCAGCATTTT. Protein sequence: CASSQGAYRGPLPQHF.

This clonotype appeared a few times. This rearrangement joins TRBV6-5 to TRBJ2-3; D possibly matches TRBD1 or TRBD2 (6 bases each). Deletions cut 3 bases from V and 2 bases from J, with 9 bases between. There are 14 residues in the CDR3. CDR1 and CDR2 from the germline V gene are MNHEY and SVGAGI. CDR3 coding DNA: TGTGCCAGCAGTTATAGGGGGGCCACAGATACGCAGTATTTT. The encoded protein is CASSYRGATDTQYF.

The chain couples TRBV18 to TRBJ1-1; no clear D. The CDR3 is 18 residues long. Germline V gene sequence: CDR1 KGHSH, CDR2 LQKENI. Trimming left V 7 bases short and J 3 bases short, with 27 bases between. The CDR3 DNA sequence: TGTGCCAGCTTCCAAGGTAGGGCCACCGGTCGGGGAGACACTGAAGCTTTCTTT. This encodes CASFQGRATGRGDTEAFF. The full variable domain, with the rest looked up from reference TRBV18 and TRBJ1-1, is NAGVMQNPRHLVRRRGQEARLRCSPMKGHSHVYWYRQLPEEGLKFMVYLQKENIIDESGMPKERFSAEFPKEGPSILRIQQVVRGDSAAYFCASFQGRATGRGDTEAFFGQGTRLTVV.

This clonotype was seen at least ten times. V and J are TRBV7-3 and TRBJ2-3, with a weak D call TRBD2 (6 bases). Per the germline V gene, CDR1 is SGHTA and CDR2 is FQGTGA. The V end lost 3 bases, the J end lost 2 bases, and 12 bases lay between the germline ends. The CDR3 is 15 amino acids. The CDR3 DNA follows: TGTGCCAGCAGCTTGGACTACCTAAACACAGATACGCAGTATTTT. It specifies CASSLDYLNTDTQYF.

On this clonotype itself: A clone one base away is much larger, so this may be a read error. The chain employs TRBV2 and TRBJ1-4; D call uncertain. Germline V gives CDR1 SNHLY, CDR2 FYNNEI. The CDR3 spans 15 residues. Trimming removed 3 bases at V and 10 bases at J, with 18 bases between. CDR3 region: CASSDVAAVGVKLFF. CDR3 DNA sequence: TGTGCCAGCAGTGACGTGGCGGCAGTGGGAGTAAAACTGTTTTTT.

This clonotype was counted many times. The chain links TRBV10-3 to TRBJ1-1; D unclear. V was pared by 2 bases and J by 0 bases, with 4 bases between. The germline V gene has CDR1 ENHRY and CDR2 SYGVKD. The CDR3 consists of 13 residues. The CDR3 here is CAISEGMNTEAFF. For the CDR3, the DNA is TGTGCCATCAGTGAGGGTATGAACACTGAAGCTTTCTTT.

In its sample, this clonotype was seen many times. The chain links TRBV2 to TRBJ2-3; D remains ambiguous. The CDR3 runs 13 residues. Trimming removed 7 bases at V and 5 bases at J, with 13 bases between. Looked up from germline, CDR1 is SNHLY and CDR2 is FYNNEI. DNA of the CDR3: TGTGCCAGCATTATTTCTATCGGAGATACGCAGTATTTT. Translating gives CASIISIGDTQYF. Using reference TRBV2 and TRBJ2-3 for the parts outside the CDR3, the full variable domain is EPEVTQTPSHQVTQMGQEVILRCVPISNHLYFYWYRQILGQKVEFLVSFYNNEISEKSEIFDDQFSVERPDGSNFTLKIRSTKLEDSAMYFCASIISIGDTQYFGPGTRLTVL.

The chain employs TRBV20-1 and TRBJ2-7; 9 nucleotides agree with TRBD2. Germline lookup yields CDR1 DFQATT and CDR2 SNEGSKA (reference sequence). V shed 4 bases and J 6 bases; nucleotides not matched to a gene: 10. CDR3 length: 14 amino acids. The CDR3 DNA follows: TGCAGTGCTACCCGAGTAGCGGGGGACGGCGAGCAGTACTTC. Translated, it gives CSATRVAGDGEQYF.

This chain uses TRBV10-3 with TRBJ2-7; 13 bases match TRBD2. The ends lost 10 bases at V and 11 bases at J; junction bases unmatched: 14. Germline CDR1 reads ENHRY; CDR2 reads SYGVKD. This CDR3 contains 14 residues. The CDR3 sequence is CATALGTSGTQEYF. DNA for the CDR3: TGTGCCACCGCCCTGGGGACTAGCGGGACCCAAGAGTACTTC.

This clonotype turned up a few times. This chain links TRBV11-2 with TRBJ2-1, with D possibly matching TRBD2 (5 bases). Trimming shortened V by 8 bases and J by 0 bases, and 11 bases separated the two germline ends. The CDR3 length is 14 residues. The germline CDR1 and CDR2 sequences are SGHAT and FQNNGV. The CDR3 reads CASGRGISYNEQFF. DNA of the CDR3: TGTGCCAGCGGGAGAGGGATCTCCTACAATGAGCAGTTCTTC.

This clonotype turned up a few times. The V gene is TRBV28, the J gene TRBJ1-1; no clear D gene. V shed 1 base and J shed 7 bases, with 7 bases lying between them. Germline V CDR1 and CDR2: MDHEN, SYDVKM. There are 12 residues in the CDR3. The CDR3 loop reads CASSLSNIEAFF. DNA of the CDR3: TGTGCCAGCAGTTTATCGAATATTGAAGCTTTCTTT.

The CDR3 sequence is CASSPGQKQETQYF. CDR3 nucleotides: TGTGCCAGCAGCCCGGGACAGAAACAAGAGACCCAGTACTTC. The genes are TRBV7-3 and TRBJ2-5; 7 bases match TRBD1. This CDR3 region has 14 residues. J lost 2 bases, V lost 5 bases, and 5 bases had no gene match. Per germline, CDR1 SGHTA and CDR2 FQGTGA.

This clonotype was recorded at least ten times. J is TRBJ2-5 and V is TRBV5-1, with a tentative D call TRBD2 (6 bases). The CDR3 is 16 amino acids. Trimming took 0 bases from V and 5 from J, leaving 17 bases between them. In germline, CDR1 is SGHRS, CDR2 YFSETQ. CDR3 amino acids: CASSLGGDGSAETQYF. The CDR3 DNA is TGCGCCAGCAGCTTGGGAGGCGACGGGAGCGCGGAGACCCAGTACTTC.

At least ten counts were recorded for this clonotype. The chain recombines TRBV6-5 with TRBJ1-1; D gene uncertain. The CDR3 runs to 14 residues. Deletions cut 0 bases from V and 1 base from J, with 6 bases between. The V gene's germline CDR1 is MNHEY and CDR2 SVGAGI. CDR3 loop: CASSYSNGNTEAFF. The CDR3 DNA reads as TGTGCCAGCAGTTACTCGAACGGGAACACTGAAGCTTTCTTT.

This clonotype has at least ten counts. V is TRBV12-3 or TRBV12-4 and J is TRBJ1-5, with D uncertain. The CDR3 extends over 15 amino acids. V was pared by 4 bases and J by 0 bases, with 10 bases between. CDR3 loop: CASSSGSYSNQPQHF. CDR3 bases: TGTGCCAGCAGTTCGGGATCATATAGCAATCAGCCCCAGCATTTT.

A remark on this clonotype: A much larger clone lies a single base off, so this may be a read error. The V call is TRBV7-9, the J call TRBJ1-2; no clear D gene. Germline V lookup: CDR1 SEHNR, CDR2 FQNEAQ (reference sequence). The CDR3 consists of 13 residues. The CDR3 DNA is TGTGCCAGCACCCCGGGGAGTAACTATGGCTGCACCTTC. It specifies CASTPGSNYGCTF.